The 21 T cell receptor beta chains below all came from one sample that was sequenced in a study of T cell responses to AZD1222 COVID-19 vaccine. Using immunoSEQ multiplex PCR, the repertoire was profiled, and TCRdb retains in-frame clones only, with some absent. Here the sample spans 150,000 to 200,000 clones, 80% to 95% being singletons. The starting material was peripheral blood, obtained 28 days after the second AZD1222 dose. These receptors all come from an adult who received the AZD1222 COVID-19 vaccine.

The chain recombines TRBV9 with TRBJ2-1; 10 nucleotides agree with TRBD2. The V segment lost 0 bases and the J segment 2 bases; nucleotides outside the gene matches: 5. Germline CDR1 is SGDLS and CDR2 is YYNGEE. The CDR3 runs to 17 residues. The CDR3 DNA follows: TGTGCCAGCAGCGTAGAGGTGGGGACTAGCGCCTACAATGAGCAGTTCTTC. Residues: CASSVEVGTSAYNEQFF.

The CDR3 here is CASSLREWDTQYF. The CDR3 DNA follows: TGTGCCAGCAGTTTACGGGAGTGGGATACGCAGTATTTT. The chain is built from TRBV27 and TRBJ2-3, with a tentative D call TRBD2 (6 bases). The germline gives CDR1 MNHEY, CDR2 SMNVEV (reference sequence). Between the trimmed V and J ends, which lost 2 bases and 6 bases, there was a span of 9 bases. This CDR3 comprises 13 residues.

The genes are TRBV6-5 and TRBJ1-4, with 9 positions matching TRBD1. The J segment lost 8 bases and the V segment lost 9 bases, leaving 10 bases of the junction unmatched. Germline lookup yields CDR1 MNHEY and CDR2 SVGAGI. CDR3 size: 14 residues. The CDR3 coding sequence is TGTGCCAGTTCGACGGGACAGGGATGGGAAAAACTGTTTTTT. Amino acids: CASSTGQGWEKLFF.

The chain has TRBV7-2 and TRBJ2-3; the D is unclear. The CDR3 extends over 17 amino acids. Trimming took 2 bases from V and 0 from J, leaving 15 bases between them. CDR1 SGHTA and CDR2 FQGNSA come from the germline V gene. This chain's CDR3 is CASSLSPGTYSTDTQYF. The CDR3 DNA sequence: TGTGCCAGCAGCTTAAGCCCTGGAACGTACAGCACAGATACGCAGTATTTT.

The chain uses TRBV15 and TRBJ1-4; D gene ambiguous. V was shortened by 1 base and J by 5 bases, with 11 bases between the two germline ends. The germline CDR1 and CDR2 sequences are LNHNV and YYDKDF (reference sequence). This CDR3 is built from 15 residues. The DNA of the CDR3 is TGTGCCACCAGCAGAGTAACGCAAGGGAATGAAAAACTGTTTTTT. This translates into CATSRVTQGNEKLFF. Looking up the rest from reference TRBV15 and TRBJ1-4 gives the full variable domain: DAMVIQNPRYQVTQFGKPVTLSCSQTLNHNVMYWYQQKSSQAPKLLFHYYDKDFNNEADTPDNFQSRRPNTSFCFLDIRSPGLGDTAMYLCATSRVTQGNEKLFFGSGTQLSVL.

The rearrangement links TRBV24-1 to TRBJ1-5; 10 positions match TRBD1. Germline CDR1 KGHDR, CDR2 SFDVKD. Trimming at V came to 2 bases and at J to 2 bases, leaving 2 bases not matched to a gene. The CDR3 is 16 amino acids. The CDR3 coding sequence is TGTGCCACCAGTGATTCGGACAGGGGGGGCAATCAGCCCCAGCATTTT. The encoded protein is CATSDSDRGGNQPQHF.

This clone was counted between two and nine times. The gene calls are TRBV19 and TRBJ1-2; D ambiguous. CDR3 length: 13 amino acids. V lost 5 bases to trimming and J lost 3 bases, with 10 bases between them. CDR1 and CDR2 (germline): LNHDA, SQIVND (reference sequence). The CDR3 protein is CASSLGVDYGYTF. The CDR3 region has the DNA TGTGCCAGTAGTCTGGGCGTCGACTATGGCTACACCTTC.

The chain employs TRBV10-3 and TRBJ2-5; D is possibly TRBD1 or TRBD2 (5 bases each). The CDR3 has 14 amino acids. Per the germline V gene, CDR1 is ENHRY and CDR2 is SYGVKD. V was cut by 0 bases and J by 2 bases, with 7 bases left in between. The CDR3 region has the DNA TGTGCCATCAGTGAGTCGGGGGTACAAGAGACCCAGTACTTC. Encoded protein: CAISESGVQETQYF.

This chain links TRBV6-5 with TRBJ1-1; 7 nucleotides align to TRBD1. V gave up 1 base and J gave up 7 bases; unmatched junction bases: 6. The CDR3 is made up of 14 amino acids. Germline CDR1 is MNHEY and CDR2 is SVGAGI. The CDR3: CASSYLENRGEAFF. In DNA, the CDR3 is TGTGCCAGCAGTTACTTGGAAAACAGGGGTGAAGCTTTCTTT.

The chain employs TRBV7-9 and TRBJ2-5, with a possible D match to TRBD2 (6 bases). CDR3 size: 15 residues. Trimming took 2 bases from V and 10 from J, leaving 20 bases between them. Germline-derived CDR1 and CDR2 are SEHNR and FQNEAQ (reference sequence). The CDR3: CASSLPAPGDGVQYF. The CDR3 DNA sequence: TGTGCCAGCAGCTTACCGGCTCCGGGGGACGGGGTCCAGTACTTC.

This clone has more than one count but fewer than ten. This sequence joins TRBV11-3 and TRBJ2-3; no firm D call. Germline V gene sequence: CDR1 SGHNT, CDR2 YENEEA. The V end was cut by 3 bases, the J end by 4 bases, with 8 bases between. This CDR3 has 13 residues. The CDR3 DNA follows: TGTGCCAGCAGCTTCCAATACTCAGATACGCAGTATTTT. This codes for CASSFQYSDTQYF.

This chain joins TRBV7-8 and TRBJ2-7; 9 positions match TRBD2. Germline trimming cut 1 base from V and 7 bases from J; bases unmatched to any gene: 23. The CDR3 runs 20 residues. Germline V gene lookup returns CDR1 SGHVS and CDR2 FQNEAQ. In DNA, the CDR3 is TGTGCCAGCAGCTTAGTGAGGGGCTCGGGCTTCGGTAGCGGGAGAAGGGAGCAGTACTTC. The encoded protein is CASSLVRGSGFGSGRREQYF.

The J gene is TRBJ2-7, the V gene TRBV28; 9 bases are shared with TRBD1. The CDR3 has 16 amino acids. The germline CDR1 and CDR2 sequences are MDHEN and SYDVKM. The V gene end was trimmed by 5 bases and the J gene end by 0 bases; junction bases not matched to a gene: 8. The CDR3 DNA reads as TGTGCCAGCAGTCTCATCGGACAGGGGAGCTCCTACGAGCAGTACTTC. This codes for CASSLIGQGSSYEQYF.

The genes are TRBV6-5 and TRBJ1-1, with no clear D. Trimming cost V 3 bases and J 6 bases, with 11 bases left between them. CDR1 is MNHEY and CDR2 is SVGAGI in the germline V gene. The CDR3 spans 13 residues. The CDR3 region has the DNA TGTGCCAGCAGTTATAAAGGGTCCCCTGAAGCTTTCTTT. This translates into CASSYKGSPEAFF.

The genes are TRBV29-1 and TRBJ1-2; D remains ambiguous. Trimming stripped 6 bases from V and 7 bases from J, with 9 bases between. The CDR3 sequence is 10 residues long. The germline CDR1 and CDR2 sequences are SQVTM and ANQGSEA. The CDR3 spells CSVAFPGYTF. The CDR3 bases are TGCAGCGTCGCTTTTCCTGGCTACACCTTC.

This clone has just one count. The chain employs TRBV5-4 and TRBJ1-4, with TRBD1 matching 9 bases. CDR3 length equals 14 residues. The J segment lost 7 bases and the V segment lost 4 bases, leaving 5 bases of the junction unmatched. Germline-derived CDR1 and CDR2 are SGHNT and YYREEE (reference sequence). The CDR3 sequence: CASSLDRGVEKLFF. The DNA of the CDR3 is TGTGCCAGCAGCCTTGACAGGGGGGTTGAAAAACTGTTTTTT.

The chain employs TRBV5-1 and TRBJ1-2; 10 bases agree with TRBD1. The trim removed 4 bases at V and 3 bases at J, leaving 3 bases unmatched. Germline CDR1 reads SGHRS; CDR2 reads YFSETQ. The CDR3 loop spans 14 amino acids. In DNA form, the CDR3 reads TGCGCCAGCAGCCAGGGGACAGGGGACTATGGCTACACCTTC. It translates to CASSQGTGDYGYTF.

This sequence joins TRBV29-1 and TRBJ2-3; 9 nucleotides match TRBD1. The germline V gene has CDR1 SQVTM and CDR2 ANQGSEA. The CDR3 has 16 residues. V was pared by 6 bases and J by 6 bases, with 16 bases of the junction left unmatched. CDR3 nucleotides: TGCAGCGTCGGATTGACCCGGGACAGGGTAAGGGATACGCAGTATTTT. It yields the protein CSVGLTRDRVRDTQYF.

This clone has only a few counts. The V and J genes are TRBV9 and TRBJ1-2, with TRBD1 identical over 7 bases. Unmatched junction bases numbered 10, after V lost 1 base and J lost 4 bases. The CDR3 length is 16 residues. CDR1 and CDR2 (germline): SGDLS, YYNGEE. This CDR3 reads CASSVPGTETLYGYTF. The CDR3 DNA is TGTGCCAGCAGCGTACCCGGGACAGAGACCCTCTATGGCTACACCTTC.

Here the CDR3 reads CASSEIDIPKTYEQYF. The CDR3 coding sequence is TGCGCCAGCAGCGAAATAGACATTCCAAAAACCTACGAGCAGTACTTC. The V and J genes are TRBV5-1 and TRBJ2-7; D remains unclear. Trimming cost V 4 bases and J 2 bases, with 19 bases left between them. Germline V gene lookup returns CDR1 SGHRS and CDR2 YFSETQ. The CDR3 has 16 amino acids.

V and J are TRBV6-6 and TRBJ1-5; 9 nucleotides agree with TRBD1. V shed 2 bases, J shed 7 bases, and the junction held 6 bases outside the gene matches. In germline, CDR1 is MNHNY, CDR2 SVGAGI (reference sequence). The CDR3 is made up of 15 amino acids. CDR3 coding DNA: TGTGCCAGCAGTTACGTACCGGGACAGGGCCAGCCCCAGCATTTT. Protein sequence: CASSYVPGQGQPQHF.